Listed here is a single T cell receptor beta chain. The source of the sample is a study of blood T cell repertoires in COVID-19. Looking at the study overall: Nucleic acid was either cDNA or gDNA, and it came from T cells, B-cell-depleted T cells, or PBMCs.

Source study methods: Nucleated cell counts were estimated from reference gene primer amplification. TCRdb's table, derived via immunoSEQ multiplex PCR, lists solely in-frame clones and lacks some. V, J and clone size were drawn from that table, and D and trimming were deduced from the DNA. The profile shows under 100,000 clones, around four fifths of them singletons. There are 17 residues in the CDR3. V gave up 3 bases and J gave up 4 bases; unmatched junction bases: 6. Germline lookup yields CDR1 MDHEN and CDR2 SYDVKM. The chain combines TRBV28 with TRBJ2-3; 14 bases fit TRBD2. This TCR was recovered from a man over 45 with acute or convalescent COVID-19. The specimen was peripheral blood. The chain's CDR3 is CASSFGGLAGGADTQYF. CDR3 DNA: TGTGCCAGCAGTTTTGGTGGACTAGCGGGAGGTGCAGATACGCAGTATTTT.